Listed below are T cell receptor beta chains from one sample, sequenced in a study of radiation and T cells in renal cell carcinoma. The protocol was immunoSEQ multiplex PCR, while the TCRdb copy is restricted to in-frame clones and leaves out a portion. The repertoire has roughly 80,000 clones, approximately 87% of them found once; the top ten carry more than 2%. Sequenced here: blood, sampled from a patient whose treatment included radiotherapy and nephrectomy. Source of these receptors: a woman between 55 and 75 years old with renal cell carcinoma. CDR3s include the opening cysteine and the closing phenylalanine or tryptophan. D genes are given only for firm matches. Not every row has a clone size; where given, it reads once, few, many or a size class.

V,size,J,D,DNA,CDR3
TRBV6-5,NA,TRBJ2-5,NA,TGTGCCAGCAGGAGTCCCGGGATCCAAGAGACCCAGTACTTC,CASRSPGIQETQYF
TRBV5-4,NA,TRBJ2-5,NA,TGTGCCAGCAGCTTGAGGAGGGCCCAAGAGACCCAGTACTTC,CASSLRRAQETQYF
TRBV11-2,NA,TRBJ1-6,TRBD1,TGTGCCAGCAGCTCAGGCGACAGGGCGTCACCCCTCCACTTT,CASSSGDRASPLHF
TRBV2,once,TRBJ1-1,NA,TGTGCCAGCAGTGACGGCAGGAACACTGAAGCTTTCTTT,CASSDGRNTEAFF
TRBV5-4,NA,TRBJ2-2,NA,TGTGCCAGCAGCGTCGACTCTTACACCGGGGAGCTGTTTTTT,CASSVDSYTGELFF
TRBV5-1,NA,TRBJ2-2,NA,TGCGCCAGCAGCGTCACCGGGGCTGACACCGGGGAGCTGTTTTTT,CASSVTGADTGELFF
TRBV7-3,few,TRBJ2-2,NA,TGTGCCAGCACGCGGGACGGGGGTTCCGGGGAGCTGTTTTTT,CASTRDGGSGELFF
TRBV25-1,NA,TRBJ1-2,NA,TGTGCCAGCAGTGAATCCTTATCTGTCTATGGCTACACCTTC,CASSESLSVYGYTF
TRBV7-9,once,TRBJ1-1,NA,TGTGCCAGCAGCCTGACGAGAACTGAAGCTTTCTTT,CASSLTRTEAFF
TRBV6-1,NA,TRBJ1-2,TRBD1,TGTGCCAGCAGACCGACAGGGGGCGCCGGCTATGGCTACACCTTC,CASRPTGGAGYGYTF
TRBV28,NA,TRBJ1-2,NA,TGTGCCAGCAGTTTAACACGAACTAACTATGGCTACACCTTC,CASSLTRTNYGYTF
TRBV15,NA,TRBJ2-1,NA,TGTGCCACCAGCAGAGATGTAGGCAGGGGTATAGATGAGCAGTTCTTC,CATSRDVGRGIDEQFF
TRBV30,NA,TRBJ1-3,TRBD1,TGTGCCTGGAGGCTGACAGGGGGAATGGGAAACACCATATATTTT,CAWRLTGGMGNTIYF
TRBV25-1,NA,TRBJ2-1,NA,TGTGCCAGCAGTTTTAGCGGAGGGCGCTACAATGAGCAGTTCTTC,CASSFSGGRYNEQFF
TRBV7-2,NA,TRBJ1-1,NA,TGTGCCAGCAGCCCACATGGGGTGAACACTGAAGCTTTCTTT,CASSPHGVNTEAFF
TRBV13,NA,TRBJ1-1,NA,TGTGCCAGCAGCCCCGGCGGGGGGGACCGGAAGGCTGAAGCTTTCTTT,CASSPGGGDRKAEAFF
TRBV19,NA,TRBJ1-2,NA,TGTGCCAGTAGAGACAGGAGCCCACCCTATGGCTACACCTTC,CASRDRSPPYGYTF
TRBV9,NA,TRBJ2-2,NA,TGTGCCAGCAGCTCTCGGAACACCGGGGAGCTGTTTTTT,CASSSRNTGELFF
TRBV28,NA,TRBJ1-2,NA,TGTGCCAGCAGTTCCCCCACCGGAGGGGGCTACACCTTC,CASSSPTGGGYTF
TRBV11-2,NA,TRBJ2-1,TRBD2,TGTGCCAGCAGCCGGACTAGCGGATACAATGAGCAGTTCTTC,CASSRTSGYNEQFF
TRBV5-4,NA,TRBJ1-2,NA,TGTGCCAGCAGCTTCCAGGACAGATATGGCTACACCTTC,CASSFQDRYGYTF
TRBV7-9,few,TRBJ2-1,NA,TGTGCCAGCAGCTTACAAAGTGGCTACAATGAGCAGTTCTTC,CASSLQSGYNEQFF
TRBV6-4,NA,TRBJ2-3,NA,TGTGCCAGCAACCCCACAGGGTCCACAGATACGCAGTATTTT,CASNPTGSTDTQYF
TRBV4-2,NA,TRBJ1-2,NA,TGTGCCAGCAGCCAAGATAGGGACGGTAACTATGGCTACACCTTC,CASSQDRDGNYGYTF
TRBV19,NA,TRBJ1-2,NA,TGTGCCAGTAGCGCCACGGTGGGGAACGACTATGGCTACACCTTC,CASSATVGNDYGYTF
TRBV7-9,once,TRBJ1-2,NA,TGTGCCAGCAGCTTAGGTCGGATCTATGGCTACACCTTC,CASSLGRIYGYTF
TRBV7-3,few,TRBJ1-1,NA,TGTGCCAGCAGCCCGACAGAGAACACTGAAGCTTTCTTT,CASSPTENTEAFF
TRBV29-1,NA,TRBJ1-1,TRBD1,TGCAGCGTACAGGGGCACACTGAAGCTTTCTTT,CSVQGHTEAFF
TRBV7-9,NA,TRBJ2-1,NA,TGTGCCAGCAGCTTAGGTCCTCCCGGCTCCTACAATGAGCAGTTCTTC,CASSLGPPGSYNEQFF
TRBV7-3,once,TRBJ2-6,NA,TGTGCCAGCAGCTACGGACTGACTGGGGCCAACGTCCTGACTTTC,CASSYGLTGANVLTF
TRBV7-2,NA,TRBJ2-3,TRBD1,TGTGCCAGCAGCGGCAGACAGGGTAGCACAGATACGCAGTATTTT,CASSGRQGSTDTQYF
TRBV19,NA,TRBJ1-5,NA,TGTGCCAGTAGTATTGAGACAGGCAATCAGCCCCAGCATTTT,CASSIETGNQPQHF
TRBV18,NA,TRBJ1-1,NA,TGTGCCAGCTCACCACCTACAGGACACAACACTGAAGCTTTCTTT,CASSPPTGHNTEAFF
TRBV12-1,NA,TRBJ1-2,NA,TGTGCCAGCATCCCCCTCGTACGTAACTATGGCTACACCTTC,CASIPLVRNYGYTF
TRBV6-5,once,TRBJ2-7,NA,TGTGCCAGCAGTCGCGGGACAGCCGTCCGCGAGCAGTACTTC,CASSRGTAVREQYF
TRBV10-3,NA,TRBJ2-2,NA,TGTGCCATCAGTCCGCGGGCGGGGACCACCGGGGAGCTGTTTTTT,CAISPRAGTTGELFF